In its sample, the clone carrying this TCR beta chain was seen many times. The antigen is unknown. Germline V gene data show CDR1 as LGHDT and CDR2 as YNNKEL (reference sequence). The CDR3 has 15 amino acids. Trimming shortened V by 2 bases and J by 2 bases, and 12 bases separated the two germline ends. The data were obtained in a study of T-cell reconstitution after alpha-beta-depleted transplantation in children. Regarding the study as a whole: As was reported, about two months after transplant, alpha-beta T cells came from several hundred expanded graft clones. Among T cells one year after transplant, newly produced cells accounted for most counts and diversity. The origin of high day-60 TCRbeta diversity in some patients lay in surviving recipient T cells and thymic progenitors.

Unique molecular identifiers were used to barcode this TCRbeta library. TCRdb recomputed calls from the PCR reads with MiXCR, one row per CDR3 protein. The sample carries about 260,000 distinct CDR3 sequences, 6.5% to 9% recorded once. This chain uses TRBV3-1 with TRBJ2-5; the D gene is possibly TRBD1 (6 bases). The clonotype comes from a male patient younger than 18 who had a stem cell transplant for acute lymphoblastic leukemia, so the T cells may come from the graft donor. The material sequenced was PBMCs, mostly from graft donor cells, taken 180 days after TCRalphabeta/CD19-depleted stem cell transplant. Written as DNA, the CDR3 is TGTGCCAGCAGCCAACTAAGGGACATTCAAGAGACCCAGTACTTC. Amino acids: CASSQLRDIQETQYF.